What follows are 31 T cell receptor beta chains derived from one specimen sequenced in a study of identical twins (TCRdb year 2016). Libraries were prepared through 5' RACE. This sample was sequenced with an Illumina HiSeq 2000. The public sequencing data were trimmed at Q25 with fastp and processed into clonotypes with MiXCR by TCRdb, which kept only in-frame beta chains. One record per CDR3 amino acid sequence lists the most common genes and DNA. The sample yields about 550,000 distinct CDR3 sequences; around 24% were counted once. Of the sample, around 0.48% is held by the ten largest clones. These data were also filed under a second study, of yellow fever vaccine responses in identical twins.

The sequenced sample consisted of CD4+ T cells sorted from blood. Receptors originate from a woman younger than 30 in good health.

The J gene is TRBJ2-3, the V gene TRBV2; D is unresolved. The CDR3 covers 15 residues. Trimming stripped 2 bases from V and 3 bases from J, with 12 bases between. CDR1 and CDR2 (germline): SNHLY, FYNNEI. The CDR3 DNA is TGTGCCAGCAGTGAACCCCCCCTGGGTACAGATACGCAGTATTTT. Protein product: CASSEPPLGTDTQYF.

The chain couples TRBV4-2 to TRBJ2-3; TRBD2 matches at 10 bases. V lost 0 bases to trimming and J lost 3 bases; unmatched junction nucleotides: 6. This CDR3 comprises 17 residues. Germline values: CDR1 LGHNA, CDR2 YNFKEQ. The chain's CDR3 is CASSQDSAGGPTDTQYF. DNA for the CDR3: TGTGCCAGCAGCCAAGACTCAGCGGGAGGGCCTACAGATACGCAGTATTTT.

This clonotype occurred a few times. This chain uses TRBV10-1 with TRBJ2-5, with 11 positions matching TRBD1. CDR3 length: 16 residues. Trimming at V came to 3 bases and at J to 5 bases, leaving 8 bases not matched to a gene. From germline, CDR1 is WNHNN and CDR2 SYGVQD (reference sequence). The CDR3 nucleotides are TGCGCCAGCAGTGAATCTGGACAGGGGGCGCGGGAGACCCAGTACTTC. Residues: CASSESGQGARETQYF.

The chain uses TRBV20-1 and TRBJ2-3; 8 bases map to TRBD1. Trimming at V came to 0 bases and at J to 3 bases, leaving 11 bases not matched to a gene. This CDR3 spans 17 amino acids. The germline gives CDR1 DFQATT, CDR2 SNEGSKA (reference sequence). CDR3 residues: CSARDLLGTGSTDTQYF. CDR3 sequence (DNA): TGCAGTGCTAGAGATCTCTTGGGGACAGGATCGACAGATACGCAGTATTTT.

This clonotype has a handful of counts. The rearrangement uses TRBV12-3 or TRBV12-4 and TRBJ2-1; 12 bases are shared with TRBD2. Germline trimming cut 2 bases from V and 6 bases from J; bases unmatched to any gene: 2. This CDR3 region has 15 residues. The CDR3 nucleotides read TGTGCCAGCAGTTTATTACTAGCGGGAGGCAATGAGCAGTTCTTC. It specifies CASSLLLAGGNEQFF.

The chain has TRBV28 and TRBJ2-3, with 11 bases fitting TRBD2. Per the germline V gene, CDR1 is MDHEN and CDR2 is SYDVKM. V lost 5 bases to trimming and J lost 3 bases; unmatched junction nucleotides: 10. This CDR3 has 17 amino acids. As DNA, the CDR3 is TGTGCCAGCAGTCCACGACTAGCGGGGTATTGGACAGATACGCAGTATTTT. Protein sequence: CASSPRLAGYWTDTQYF.

This clonotype was seen a few times. The gene calls are TRBV6-6 and TRBJ2-3, with a possible D match to TRBD2 (6 bases). Deletions cut 4 bases from V and 2 bases from J, with 7 bases between. The germline V gene encodes CDR1 MNHNY and CDR2 SVGAGI (reference sequence). The CDR3 extends over 13 amino acids. Written as DNA, the CDR3 is TGTGCCAGCAGTTGGGACTCCACAGATACGCAGTATTTT. This gives the protein CASSWDSTDTQYF.

There are a few counts of this clonotype. The V and J genes are TRBV12-5 and TRBJ1-6; 8 nucleotides match TRBD1. V lost 1 base, J lost 3 bases, and 8 bases stayed unmatched. This CDR3 has 18 amino acids. Germline CDR1 LGHNT, CDR2 FRNRAP. CDR3 sequence: CASGLAGTGVFYNSPLHF. The CDR3 DNA sequence: TGTGCTAGTGGTTTGGCCGGGACAGGAGTATTCTATAATTCACCCCTCCACTTT.

This clonotype was found a few times. The chain combines TRBV12-3 or TRBV12-4 with TRBJ2-2; D might be TRBD1 (6 bases). V was shortened by 7 bases and J by 7 bases, with 22 bases between the two germline ends. The CDR3 runs 16 residues. The CDR3 coding sequence is TGTGCCAGCACCTCAAGAACGGACAGACGATTCGGGGAGCTGTTTTTT. Its protein is CASTSRTDRRFGELFF.

The chain carries TRBV12-3 or TRBV12-4 and TRBJ2-7, with D tentatively TRBD1 (5 bases). The CDR3 is made up of 15 amino acids. With 4 bases removed from V and 1 base from J, the gap between germline ends came to 14 bases. CDR3 DNA: TGTGCCAGCAGTTGGGGCCCGGACGGGTCCTACGAGCAGTACTTC. Its translation: CASSWGPDGSYEQYF.

The genes are TRBV28 and TRBJ2-1; 9 bases match TRBD1. The CDR3 has 15 amino acids. The V gene end was trimmed by 5 bases and the J gene end by 8 bases; junction bases not matched to a gene: 10. Germline V CDR1 and CDR2: MDHEN, SYDVKM. Here the CDR3 reads CASSLPGQGIDEQFF. The CDR3 bases are TGTGCCAGCAGTCTTCCGGGACAGGGTATCGATGAGCAGTTCTTC.

This rearrangement joins TRBV11-1 to TRBJ2-7; 14 positions agree with TRBD2. The V segment lost 1 base and the J segment 3 bases; nucleotides outside the gene matches: 8. This CDR3 comprises 18 residues. Germline CDR1 is SGHAT and CDR2 is FQDESV (reference sequence). CDR3 loop: CASSLGGTSGSPRYEQYF. CDR3 DNA sequence: TGTGCCAGCAGCTTAGGGGGGACTAGCGGGAGTCCCCGCTACGAGCAGTACTTC.

The CDR3 loop reads CSVEVGYDGYTF. The CDR3 region has the DNA TGCAGCGTTGAAGTGGGATATGATGGCTACACCTTC. This sequence joins TRBV29-1 and TRBJ1-2; the D is unclear. Trimming pared 1 base from V and 6 bases from J, leaving 9 bases between. CDR3 length equals 12 residues. Germline values: CDR1 SQVTM, CDR2 ANQGSEA.

This clonotype was seen ten or more times. V and J are TRBV5-1 and TRBJ1-3; D not certain. Trimming cost V 4 bases and J 0 bases, with 8 bases left between them. The CDR3 has 14 residues. Germline V CDR1 and CDR2: SGHRS, YFSETQ. For the CDR3, the DNA is TGCGCCAGCAGCGCAGCGAGCTCTGGAAACACCATATATTTT. Translating gives CASSAASSGNTIYF.

In its sample, this clonotype was seen a few times. This chain joins TRBV15 and TRBJ2-1; D not certain. This CDR3 is 12 amino acids long. Germline V gives CDR1 LNHNV, CDR2 YYDKDF (reference sequence). Trimming stripped 3 bases from V and 7 bases from J, with 7 bases between. The DNA for the CDR3 is TGTGCCACCAGCAGCGCAGGTAATGAGCAGTTCTTC. Residues: CATSSAGNEQFF.

V usage is TRBV29-1 and J usage is TRBJ1-2; 7 bases line up with TRBD1. The J segment lost 4 bases and the V segment lost 7 bases, leaving 12 bases of the junction unmatched. The CDR3 contains 14 residues. In germline, CDR1 is SQVTM, CDR2 ANQGSEA. The CDR3 DNA reads as TGCAGCGCAGTAGAGATCCGGGACAGCTATGGCTACACCTTC. This sequence encodes CSAVEIRDSYGYTF.

The sample holds a few counts of this clonotype. The chain combines TRBV11-2 with TRBJ2-3; D call uncertain. Germline CDR1 is SGHAT and CDR2 is FQNNGV. The CDR3 is 14 residues long. Deletions cut 4 bases from V and 5 bases from J, with 13 bases between. CDR3 in amino acids: CASSSLRGRDTQYF. The CDR3 DNA sequence: TGTGCCAGCAGCTCCCTGCGAGGCCGAGATACGCAGTATTTT.

This clonotype was seen only a few times. V and J are TRBV15 and TRBJ2-4, with TRBD2 matching over 7 bases. J lost 8 bases, V lost 1 base, and 8 bases had no gene match. Germline V lookup: CDR1 LNHNV, CDR2 YYDKDF (reference sequence). This CDR3 contains 15 residues. DNA for the CDR3: TGTGCCACCAGCAGAGGTGGGGGGGGACTGGACATTCAGTACTTC. Translation: CATSRGGGGLDIQYF.

This sequence joins TRBV5-6 and TRBJ2-3; 8 positions agree with TRBD2. The V segment lost 4 bases and the J segment 3 bases; nucleotides outside the gene matches: 7. Per germline, CDR1 SGHDT and CDR2 YYEEEE. There are 15 residues in the CDR3. CDR3 region: CASSRSGGRTDTQYF. DNA of the CDR3: TGTGCCAGCAGCCGTTCGGGAGGGAGGACAGATACGCAGTATTTT.

The rearrangement joins TRBV20-1 to TRBJ2-3, with 8 bases identical to TRBD2. Trimming took 0 bases from V and 3 from J; bases not matched to a gene: 5. CDR3 length: 15 residues. Germline CDR1 and CDR2: DFQATT and SNEGSKA (reference sequence). The CDR3 coding sequence is TGCAGTGCTAGAGATGCGGGAGGCAGGACAGATACGCAGTATTTT. Protein: CSARDAGGRTDTQYF.

This chain connects TRBV5-1 to TRBJ2-7; TRBD1 matches 8 bases. The CDR3 runs to 14 residues. V shed 4 bases and J 4 bases; nucleotides not matched to a gene: 7. From germline, CDR1 is SGHRS and CDR2 YFSETQ. CDR3 sequence reads: CASSTDRVAYEQYF. The CDR3 nucleotides read TGCGCCAGCAGCACGGACAGGGTAGCGTACGAGCAGTACTTC.

The rearrangement joins TRBV7-2 to TRBJ2-1; 8 bases match TRBD2. From germline, CDR1 is SGHTA and CDR2 FQGNSA. V was pared by 6 bases and J by 1 base, with 5 bases of the junction left unmatched. The CDR3 consists of 15 residues. CDR3 amino acids: CASRLLAESYNEQFF. The CDR3 DNA follows: TGTGCCAGCAGACTACTAGCGGAATCCTACAATGAGCAGTTCTTC.

The CDR3 region has the DNA TGTGCCAGCAGCTTAGGGCGGGAGGGCCTCGGTTACAATGAGCAGTTCTTC. Translating gives CASSLGREGLGYNEQFF. V gene TRBV7-8 combines with J gene TRBJ2-1; 9 nucleotides line up with TRBD2. Germline trimming cut 1 base from V and 4 bases from J; bases unmatched to any gene: 8. CDR3 length equals 17 residues. Germline values: CDR1 SGHVS, CDR2 FQNEAQ.

The V and J genes are TRBV29-1 and TRBJ1-1; D is undetermined. The V end lost 6 bases, the J end lost 1 base, and 15 bases lay between the germline ends. The CDR3 length is 14 residues. CDR1 and CDR2 (germline): SQVTM, ANQGSEA. The CDR3 DNA reads as TGCAGCGTCGCGCACGGGCCCTCGAACACTGAAGCTTTCTTT. This sequence encodes CSVAHGPSNTEAFF. The full variable domain, with the rest looked up from reference TRBV29-1 and TRBJ1-1, is SAVISQKPSRDICQRGTSLTIQCQVDSQVTMMFWYRQQPGQSLTLIATANQGSEATYESGFVIDKFPISRPNLTFSTLTVSNMSPEDSSIYLCSVAHGPSNTEAFFGQGTRLTVV.

This clonotype was recorded a few times. V and J are TRBV29-1 and TRBJ2-1, with D possibly TRBD1 on 5 matching bases. The CDR3 loop spans 12 amino acids. CDR1 is SQVTM and CDR2 is ANQGSEA in the germline V gene. The ends were cut back, 5 bases at V and 5 bases at J, with 10 bases in the middle. CDR3: CSVHRSNNEQFF. In DNA form, the CDR3 reads TGCAGCGTTCACAGGTCTAACAATGAGCAGTTCTTC.

This clonotype appeared a few times. This rearrangement joins TRBV5-1 to TRBJ1-6; D not resolved. Trimming removed 2 bases at V and 9 bases at J, with 12 bases between. Germline assignment: CDR1 SGHRS and CDR2 YFSETQ. The CDR3 contains 14 residues. The CDR3 spells CASSLGLPASPLHF. Written as DNA, the CDR3 is TGCGCCAGCAGCTTAGGACTGCCGGCTTCACCCCTCCACTTT.

The sample holds a few counts of this clonotype. In nucleotides, the CDR3 is TGTGCCAGCAGCCCCCAGTTGGACCGAGATGGCTACACCTTC. It specifies CASSPQLDRDGYTF. The chain has TRBV7-9 and TRBJ1-2; D not certain. This CDR3 comprises 14 residues. Germline V gene sequence: CDR1 SEHNR, CDR2 FQNEAQ (reference sequence). The V and J ends lost 5 bases and 6 bases respectively, with 16 bases between them.

The sample holds a few counts of this clonotype. This chain uses TRBV10-3 with TRBJ2-5; TRBD2 agrees at 11 bases. CDR1 ENHRY and CDR2 SYGVKD come from the germline V gene. V was clipped by 10 bases and J by 5 bases; unmatched bases: 9. This CDR3 has 14 residues. CDR3 DNA: TGTGCCACCACGACTAGCGGGGCGAGGGAGACCCAGTACTTC. This encodes CATTTSGARETQYF.

The chain carries TRBV5-1 and TRBJ1-6; a possible D gene is TRBD1 (5 bases). V was pared by 0 bases and J by 6 bases, with 13 bases between. The length of the CDR3 is 16 residues. CDR1 is SGHRS, CDR2 YFSETQ, per germline. The DNA for the CDR3 is TGCGCCAGCAGCTTGGCTGAAGGGAGGGGTAATTCACCCCTCCACTTT. Translated: CASSLAEGRGNSPLHF.

This clonotype was seen a handful of times. The rearrangement joins TRBV20-1 to TRBJ2-7; maybe TRBD2 (6 bases). The CDR3 is made up of 14 amino acids. Per germline, CDR1 DFQATT and CDR2 SNEGSKA (reference sequence). Trimming left V 1 base short and J 4 bases short, with 14 bases between. CDR3 sequence: CSARVGTGQYEQYF. CDR3 coding DNA: TGCAGTGCTAGAGTGGGGACTGGGCAGTACGAGCAGTACTTC.

The genes are TRBV27 and TRBJ2-3, with 7 bases aligning to TRBD1. CDR3 length: 14 amino acids. V gave up 7 bases and J gave up 2 bases; unmatched junction bases: 6. From germline, CDR1 is MNHEY and CDR2 SMNVEV (reference sequence). CDR3 protein: CASKTGTDTDTQYF. As DNA, the CDR3 is TGTGCCAGCAAAACCGGGACAGACACAGATACGCAGTATTTT.